This T cell receptor (beta chain) was identified during a study of T cell responses to AZD1222 COVID-19 vaccine. Study-level information: Whether given at about 4 or about 12 weeks, second doses were pooled.

Trimming cost V 3 bases and J 5 bases; bases outside gene matches: 2. The CDR3 covers 15 residues. The V gene's germline CDR1 is LGHDT and CDR2 YNNKEL (reference sequence). Points on this clone: Its target is unknown.

General observations from the study: Repertoire samples came only from after the peak T cell response. A rise in Spike-specific TCR breadth and depth followed two AZD1222 doses. Researchers report vaccine-associated CD4 TCRs spanning spike, with dominance at 160-218 and 743-854.

Here immunoSEQ multiplex PCR was the method, and the copy in TCRdb shows in-frame clones only, minus some. The data show some 22,000 clones, about 80% seen once. The TCR originated in an adult in good health. This chain joins TRBV3-1 (or the pseudogene TRBV3-2) and TRBJ1-4; 11 nucleotides line up with TRBD1. The material was peripheral blood, obtained on day 0 of AZD1222 vaccination. The CDR3 coding sequence is TGTGCCAGCAGCCAGAGGACAGGGGGCAATGAAAAACTGTTTTTT. Its protein is CASSQRTGGNEKLFF.